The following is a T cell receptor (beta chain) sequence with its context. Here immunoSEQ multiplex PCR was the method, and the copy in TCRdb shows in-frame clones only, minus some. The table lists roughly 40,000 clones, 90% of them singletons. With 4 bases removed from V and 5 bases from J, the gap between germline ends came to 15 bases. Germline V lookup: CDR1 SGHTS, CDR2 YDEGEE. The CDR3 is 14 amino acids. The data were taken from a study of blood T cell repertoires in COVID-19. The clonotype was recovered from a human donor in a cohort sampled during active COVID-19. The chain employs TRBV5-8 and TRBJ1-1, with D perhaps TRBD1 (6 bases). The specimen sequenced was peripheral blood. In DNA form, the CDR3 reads TGTGCCAGCAGCCAGGAACAGGGACGAACTGAAGCTTTCTTT. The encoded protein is CASSQEQGRTEAFF.